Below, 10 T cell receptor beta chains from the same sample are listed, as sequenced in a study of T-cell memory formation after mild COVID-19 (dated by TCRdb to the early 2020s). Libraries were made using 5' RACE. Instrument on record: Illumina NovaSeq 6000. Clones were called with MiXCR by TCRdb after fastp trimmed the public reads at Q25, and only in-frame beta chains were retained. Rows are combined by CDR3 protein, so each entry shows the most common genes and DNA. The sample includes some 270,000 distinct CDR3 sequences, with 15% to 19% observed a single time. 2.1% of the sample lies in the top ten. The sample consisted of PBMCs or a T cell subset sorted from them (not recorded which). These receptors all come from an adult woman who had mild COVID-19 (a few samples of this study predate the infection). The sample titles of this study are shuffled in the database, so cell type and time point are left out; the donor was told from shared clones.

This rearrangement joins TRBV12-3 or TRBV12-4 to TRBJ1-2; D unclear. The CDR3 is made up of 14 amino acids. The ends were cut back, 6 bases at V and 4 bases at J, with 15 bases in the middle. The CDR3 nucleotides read TGTGCCAGCAGCTACCTAAGGGCGGGCTATGGCTACACCTTC. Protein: CASSYLRAGYGYTF.

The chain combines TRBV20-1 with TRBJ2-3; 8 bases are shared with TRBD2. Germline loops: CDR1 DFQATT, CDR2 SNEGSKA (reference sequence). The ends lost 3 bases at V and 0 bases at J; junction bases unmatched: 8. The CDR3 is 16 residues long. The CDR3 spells CSARAGGTTSTDTQYF. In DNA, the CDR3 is TGCAGTGCTAGGGCGGGAGGAACTACTAGCACAGATACGCAGTATTTT.

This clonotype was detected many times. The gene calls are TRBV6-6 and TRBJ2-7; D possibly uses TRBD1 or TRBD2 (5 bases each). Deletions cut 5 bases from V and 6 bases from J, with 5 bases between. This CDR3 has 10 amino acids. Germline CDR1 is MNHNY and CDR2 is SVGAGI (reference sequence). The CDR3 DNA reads TGTGCCAGCAGTGGGGGCGAGCAGTACTTC. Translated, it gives CASSGGEQYF.

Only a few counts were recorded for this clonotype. CDR3 DNA sequence: TGTGCCAGCACACCCAGGCCGCGCGGGGAGCTGTTTTTT. Encoded protein: CASTPRPRGELFF. The J gene is TRBJ2-2, the V gene TRBV28, with no clear D. V gave up 7 bases and J gave up 7 bases, with 13 bases separating them. Germline lookup yields CDR1 MDHEN and CDR2 SYDVKM. CDR3 length: 13 residues. Full variable domain (rest looked up from reference TRBV28 and TRBJ2-2): DVKVTQSSRYLVKRTGEKVFLECVQDMDHENMFWYRQDPGLGLRLIYFSYDVKMKEKGDIPEGYSVSREKKERFSLILESASTNQTSMYLCASTPRPRGELFFGEGSRLTVL.

The CDR3 here is CASSQVTQGYGYTF. For the CDR3, the DNA is TGTGCCAGCAGCCAAGTGACCCAGGGCTATGGCTACACCTTC. The chain couples TRBV4-2 to TRBJ1-2; TRBD1 is a possible D gene (5 bases). Germline lookup yields CDR1 LGHNA and CDR2 YNFKEQ. The CDR3 length is 14 residues. Trimming took 1 base from V and 4 from J, leaving 10 bases between them.

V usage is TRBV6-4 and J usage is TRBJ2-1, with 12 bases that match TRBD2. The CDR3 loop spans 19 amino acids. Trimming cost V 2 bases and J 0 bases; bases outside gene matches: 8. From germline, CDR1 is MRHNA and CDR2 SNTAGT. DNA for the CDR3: TGTGCCAGCAGTGACGCGACTAGCGGGGGCAAAAGCTCCTACAATGAGCAGTTCTTC. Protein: CASSDATSGGKSSYNEQFF.

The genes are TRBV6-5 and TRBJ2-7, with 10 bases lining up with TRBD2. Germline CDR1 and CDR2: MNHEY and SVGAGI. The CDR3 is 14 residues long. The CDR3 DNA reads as TGTGCTACGGGCCAAGCGGGAGGGACCTACGAGCAGTACTTC. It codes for CATGQAGGTYEQYF.

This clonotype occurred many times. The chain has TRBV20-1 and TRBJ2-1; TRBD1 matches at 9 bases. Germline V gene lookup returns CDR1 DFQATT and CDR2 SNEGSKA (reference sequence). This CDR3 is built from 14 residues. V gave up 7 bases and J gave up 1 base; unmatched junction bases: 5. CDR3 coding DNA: TGCAGTGGTCTACAGGGGGCTTCCTACAATGAGCAGTTCTTC. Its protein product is CSGLQGASYNEQFF.

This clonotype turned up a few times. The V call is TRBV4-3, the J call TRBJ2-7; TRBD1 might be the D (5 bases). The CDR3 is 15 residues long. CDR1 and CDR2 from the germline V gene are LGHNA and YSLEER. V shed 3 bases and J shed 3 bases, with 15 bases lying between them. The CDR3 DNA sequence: TGCGCCAGCAGCCAGTCCCTACAGGAGAGCTACGAGCAGTACTTC. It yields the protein CASSQSLQESYEQYF.

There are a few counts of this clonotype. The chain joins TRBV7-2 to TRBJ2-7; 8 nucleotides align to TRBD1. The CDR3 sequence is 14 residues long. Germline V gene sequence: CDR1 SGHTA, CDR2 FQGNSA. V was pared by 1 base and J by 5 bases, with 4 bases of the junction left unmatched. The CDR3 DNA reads TGTGCCAGCAGCTTAGGCCGACAGGGGCACGAGCAGTACTTC. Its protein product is CASSLGRQGHEQYF.